This T cell receptor beta chain was recovered during a study of blood T cell repertoires in COVID-19 (dated by TCRdb to 2018 to 2021). Regarding the research as a whole: Collaborator samples came from the United States, Italy and Spain and covered acute and convalescent phases of COVID-19. The dataset comprised deeply sampled blood TCRbeta repertoires from subjects exposed to, actively infected with, or recovered from COVID-19. Where available, HLA class I and class II types were obtained from metadata supplied by the sample provider rather than from assay-based typing. The material from the prospective study consisted of cDNA or gDNA derived from T cells, B-cell-depleted T cells, or PBMCs. The samples were drawn from two sources: the first 160 participants of the ongoing ImmuneRACE study, and some 1,300 subjects contributed by 6 global collaborators. Sample metadata almost always included a de-identified subject ID, COVID-19 status, age in years and sex. The repertoires were released in a freely available public database intended as a resource for research on the immune response to SARS-CoV-2. Broad study findings and their caveats: How much clinical and demographic metadata was included differed by source and by participant, and the metadata was provided uncurated.

Collaborating institutions collected whole blood in K2EDTA tubes following their own protocols. For TCRbeta analysis, collaborators shipped samples in one of three forms: frozen whole blood, isolated PBMCs, or DNA extracted from either of those sample types. On this clone: What this receptor recognizes is not known. Nothing much larger sits one base from this clone, and base qualities are not available.

The immunoSEQ Assay, a bias-controlled multiplex PCR, was used to amplify TCRbeta CDR3 regions from genomic DNA. On the study's bioinformatics: The number of nucleated cells in each sample was estimated from the amplification of reference gene primers within the assay. To quantify the absolute abundance of each unique TCRbeta CDR3 rearrangement, sequence reads were collapsed and filtered. For each sample, productive Simpson clonality was calculated by taking the square root of Simpson's diversity index across productive rearrangements. Imported from immuneACCESS, the table was reduced by TCRdb to in-frame sequences with V and J called. These copies leave out some clones; in studies compared against another copy, an unresolved V gene accounts for under half, and the cause of the remainder is not known. V and J calls and clone size follow that table, whereas D and trimming were derived from the DNA. The sample table holds about 39,000 clones, of which 85% to 95% were seen once. The ten largest clones capture under 5% of the sample.

Specimen: peripheral blood. The TCR sequence derives from a human donor with active COVID-19. The donor label of this sample is uncertain.

The nucleotides read TGTGCCAGCAGCCAAGGCGGGGGGGCCACGAATGAGCAGTTCTTC. Its protein product is CASSQGGGATNEQFF. The chain links TRBV4-2 with TRBJ2-1; TRBD2 fits 9 bases in the junction. CDR1 LGHNA and CDR2 YNFKEQ were looked up in the germline V gene. V ends up 1 base short and J 7 bases short, with an unmatched junction base count of 5. From the cysteine through the phenylalanine, the CDR3 covers 15 amino acids. Just CDR3 DNA is preserved here, 45 bases in frame from base 1.